Below are 5 T cell receptor beta chains sequenced from a single sample in a study of blood T cell repertoires in COVID-19. Assay: immunoSEQ multiplex PCR; the TCRdb copy retains only in-frame clones and omits some. The data contain around 250,000 clones, roughly 89% of them singletons. The sample comprised peripheral blood. All receptors derive from a woman between 40 and 50 years old who had recovered from COVID-19.

This rearrangement joins TRBV6-5 to TRBJ2-2; D uncertain. V was cut by 0 bases and J by 8 bases, with 13 bases left in between. CDR1 and CDR2 (germline): MNHEY, SVGAGI. This CDR3 has 15 amino acids. The CDR3 DNA follows: TGTGCCAGCAGTTACTCGAGTTGGGCCCAAGGGGAGCTGTTTTTT. Residues: CASSYSSWAQGELFF.

The gene calls are TRBV6-5 and TRBJ2-5, with 10 bases lining up with TRBD1. Germline assignment: CDR1 MNHEY and CDR2 SVGAGI. Trimming removed 6 bases from V and 5 bases from J; junction bases left unmatched: 9. This CDR3 contains 15 residues. The CDR3 sequence is CASRDTGQGWETQYF. CDR3 bases: TGTGCCAGCAGAGACACGGGACAGGGGTGGGAGACCCAGTACTTC.

The V call is TRBV4-1, the J call TRBJ1-2, with 7 bases matching TRBD1. CDR1 MGHRA and CDR2 YSYEKL come from the germline V gene. The CDR3 is 17 residues long. The V segment lost 2 bases and the J segment 2 bases; nucleotides outside the gene matches: 11. Here the CDR3 reads CASSQRHRGGGNYGYTF. Here the CDR3 DNA reads TGCGCCAGCAGCCAAAGACACAGGGGCGGAGGGAACTATGGCTACACCTTC.

This chain joins TRBV7-3 and TRBJ2-1, with D perhaps matching TRBD1 (6 bases). Trimming cost V 4 bases and J 9 bases, with 10 bases left between them. Germline V gene lookup returns CDR1 SGHTA and CDR2 FQGTGA. The CDR3 has 12 residues. The CDR3 DNA reads as TGTGCCAGCAGCTCACAGGGCGGTGAGCAGTTCTTC. Protein product: CASSSQGGEQFF.

The CDR3 DNA reads TGTGCCAGCAGTTTTTCCCAGGGCACGTTGCAGTTCTTC. Its translation is CASSFSQGTLQFF. The genes are TRBV27 and TRBJ2-1, with D perhaps TRBD1 (5 bases). This CDR3 has 13 residues. Germline lookup yields CDR1 MNHEY and CDR2 SMNVEV (reference sequence). V was clipped by 3 bases and J by 12 bases, with 15 bases between them.